Listed here are 15 T cell receptor beta chains from one sample, sequenced in a study of CD8+ T cells in alopecia areata. TCR sequencing used cDNA made by reverse transcription of extracted RNA. Libraries were prepared by immunoSEQ multiplex PCR; TCRdb keeps only in-frame clonotypes and omits some of them. The table has 150,000 or so clones, around 58% seen once. Treatment indicated: oral pan-JAK inhibitor, 5-10 mg twice daily. The sequencing used CD4+ T cells sorted from blood, collected around week 55, from a patient treated with tofacitinib. These receptor sequences come from a human donor with alopecia areata.

The rearrangement joins TRBV29-1 to TRBJ1-2; D remains ambiguous. There are 17 residues in the CDR3. The germline V gene encodes CDR1 SQVTM and CDR2 ANQGSEA. Deletions cut 6 bases from V and 6 bases from J, with 29 bases between. The CDR3 sequence is CSVEPRRAGSRTDGYTF. DNA for the CDR3: TGCAGCGTCGAACCCCGACGGGCAGGAAGTAGGACTGATGGCTACACCTTC.

V and J are TRBV19 and TRBJ1-1; no firm D call. CDR3 size: 14 residues. The ends were cut back, 3 bases at V and 8 bases at J, with 16 bases in the middle. Per the germline V gene, CDR1 is LNHDA and CDR2 is SQIVND (reference sequence). The CDR3 coding sequence is TGTGCCAGTAGTATTGGCAGAGGGTTAGGAGAAGCTTTCTTT. Translating gives CASSIGRGLGEAFF. The whole variable domain, remainder taken from reference TRBV19 and TRBJ1-1, is DGGITQSPKYLFRKEGQNVTLSCEQNLNHDAMYWYRQDPGQGLRLIYYSQIVNDFQKGDIAEGYSVSREKKESFPLTVTSAQKNPTAFYLCASSIGRGLGEAFFGQGTRLTVV.

The rearrangement uses TRBV5-1 and TRBJ2-2; D remains unclear. Trimming left V 0 bases short and J 4 bases short, with 16 bases between. The germline V gene encodes CDR1 SGHRS and CDR2 YFSETQ. CDR3 size: 17 residues. CDR3 DNA: TGCGCCAGCAGCTTGGCCCCTCTCGGGTCAGGCACCGGGGAGCTGTTTTTT. Residues: CASSLAPLGSGTGELFF.

This clone was detected only a few times. The chain couples TRBV5-1 to TRBJ2-5, with TRBD1 identical over 8 bases. After removal of 3 bases from V and 5 bases from J, the junction contained 9 bases not matched to a gene. Germline V gives CDR1 SGHRS, CDR2 YFSETQ. The CDR3 covers 15 residues. The CDR3 sequence is CASSSFPGGRETQYF. Here the CDR3 DNA reads TGCGCCAGCAGCTCGTTCCCAGGGGGCAGGGAGACCCAGTACTTC.

The J gene is TRBJ1-2, the V gene TRBV27; 9 bases agree with TRBD1. The CDR3 spans 15 residues. V dropped 3 bases and J dropped 5; count of bases not matched to a gene: 7. CDR1 MNHEY and CDR2 SMNVEV come from the germline V gene (reference sequence). The DNA for the CDR3 is TGTGCCAGCAGTTTTGACAGGGGGGCTTGGTATGGCTACACCTTC. Residues: CASSFDRGAWYGYTF.

The chain employs TRBV11-2 and TRBJ1-2; no definite D call. Trimming left V 1 base short and J 2 bases short, with 8 bases between. CDR1 SGHAT and CDR2 FQNNGV come from the germline V gene. The CDR3 is made up of 14 amino acids. The CDR3 DNA is TGTGCCAGCAGCTTAGGGTCCGGAAACTATGGCTACACCTTC. This encodes CASSLGSGNYGYTF.

This chain joins TRBV10-3 and TRBJ1-1, with 8 bases fitting TRBD1. CDR1 is ENHRY, CDR2 SYGVKD, per germline. V lost 7 bases, J lost 3 bases, and 4 bases stayed unmatched. The CDR3 is 13 residues long. CDR3 protein: CAITVDRDTEAFF. The CDR3 nucleotides read TGTGCCATCACCGTGGACAGGGACACTGAAGCTTTCTTT.

The rearrangement joins TRBV7-8 to TRBJ2-2; D is perhaps TRBD1 (5 bases). The germline CDR1 and CDR2 sequences are SGHVS and FQNEAQ. There are 17 residues in the CDR3. V lost 1 base and J 1 base, leaving 13 bases between the germline ends. Written as DNA, the CDR3 is TGTGCCAGCAGCTTAGGAAGGCGTAGGGGGAACACCGGGGAGCTGTTTTTT. Translating it yields CASSLGRRRGNTGELFF.

The V gene is TRBV19, the J gene TRBJ2-2; TRBD2 might be the D (6 bases). Germline V gene sequence: CDR1 LNHDA, CDR2 SQIVND (reference sequence). The V and J ends lost 8 bases and 1 base respectively, with 11 bases between them. The CDR3 loop spans 14 amino acids. CDR3 in DNA: TGTGCCAGTTATGCGGGGTTGAACACCGGGGAGCTGTTTTTT. Protein: CASYAGLNTGELFF. The whole variable domain, filled in from reference TRBV19 and TRBJ2-2, reads DGGITQSPKYLFRKEGQNVTLSCEQNLNHDAMYWYRQDPGQGLRLIYYSQIVNDFQKGDIAEGYSVSREKKESFPLTVTSAQKNPTAFYLCASYAGLNTGELFFGEGSRLTVL.

This rearrangement joins TRBV30 to TRBJ1-2, with a possible D match to TRBD1 (5 bases). The CDR3 consists of 12 residues. Germline V gives CDR1 GTSNPN, CDR2 SVGIG (reference sequence). Trimming removed 8 bases at V and 2 bases at J, with 12 bases between. This chain's CDR3 is CARYGGNYGYTF. CDR3 DNA: TGTGCCCGGTATGGGGGGAACTATGGCTACACCTTC.

This clone has only a few counts. CDR3 in DNA: TGTGCCAGCAGCCGCAGGATAACAGATACGCAGTATTTT. Protein: CASSRRITDTQYF. The V gene is TRBV14, the J gene TRBJ2-3; D is unresolved. Germline-derived CDR1 and CDR2 are SGHDN and FVKESK. CDR3 length: 13 residues. Trimming shortened V by 4 bases and J by 3 bases, and 8 bases separated the two germline ends.

This sequence joins TRBV7-2 and TRBJ2-5, with a tentative D call TRBD2 (5 bases). This CDR3 has 15 residues. From germline, CDR1 is SGHTA and CDR2 FQGNSA. Trimming pared 6 bases from V and 0 bases from J, leaving 14 bases between. In nucleotides, the CDR3 is TGTGCCAGCAGTTTTCAGAGCGGAAACCAAGAGACCCAGTACTTC. Translation: CASSFQSGNQETQYF.

The chain is built from TRBV30 and TRBJ1-2, with 7 bases lining up with TRBD1. CDR1 and CDR2 from the germline V gene are GTSNPN and SVGIG (reference sequence). V shed 2 bases and J 2 bases; nucleotides not matched to a gene: 8. CDR3 size: 15 residues. CDR3 nucleotides: TGTGCCTGGAGTCACTTGGACAGGCCCAACTATGGCTACACCTTC. It translates to CAWSHLDRPNYGYTF.

This clone turned up a few times. The chain has TRBV29-1 and TRBJ2-7; 10 bases fit TRBD1. V was pared by 5 bases and J by 3 bases, with 7 bases of the junction left unmatched. The CDR3 loop spans 14 amino acids. CDR1 is SQVTM, CDR2 ANQGSEA, per germline. The CDR3 DNA is TGCAGCGTTTTAGGGACAGGGGATGGCTACGAGCAGTACTTC. The encoded protein is CSVLGTGDGYEQYF.

This chain connects TRBV9 to TRBJ2-6; D not resolved. The length of the CDR3 is 17 residues. Germline lookup yields CDR1 SGDLS and CDR2 YYNGEE. Trimming removed 3 bases at V and 0 bases at J, with 13 bases between. The CDR3 loop is CASSGVPKTSGANVLTF. The CDR3 region has the DNA TGTGCCAGCAGCGGGGTCCCGAAGACCTCTGGGGCCAACGTCCTGACTTTC.